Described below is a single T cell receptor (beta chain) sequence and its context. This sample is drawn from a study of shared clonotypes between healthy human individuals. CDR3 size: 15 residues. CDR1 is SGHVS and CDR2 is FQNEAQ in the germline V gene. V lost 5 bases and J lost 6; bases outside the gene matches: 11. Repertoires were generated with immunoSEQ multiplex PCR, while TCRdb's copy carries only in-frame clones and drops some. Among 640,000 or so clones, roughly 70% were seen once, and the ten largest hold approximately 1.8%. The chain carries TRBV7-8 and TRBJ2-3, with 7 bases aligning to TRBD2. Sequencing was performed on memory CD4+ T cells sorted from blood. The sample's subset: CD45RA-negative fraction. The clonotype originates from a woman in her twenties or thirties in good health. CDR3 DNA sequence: TGTGCCAGCAGCCCCCAAAGGCGGGAGATGGATACGCAGTATTTT. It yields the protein CASSPQRREMDTQYF.